These T cell receptor beta chains were read from a single sample in a study of identical twins. TCRdb passed the 5' RACE reads through MiXCR, listing each CDR3 protein once. The sample consists of more than 1.5 million distinct CDR3 sequences, less than 40% of them appearing once. Sample: cord blood. These receptors were collected from a newborn girl in good health. CDR3s leave out the opening cysteine and the closing phenylalanine or tryptophan. D genes are given only for firm matches.

v_call,d_call,cdr3_aa
TRBV9,-,AGSVDKGGTEAF
TRBV20-1,-,SGTDHNYGYT
TRBV20-1,-,SARDGVRPGNTGELF
TRBV12-3/TRBV12-4,TRBD1,ASSTRQGQNIQY
TRBV2,-,ASSVTGKDGYT
TRBV5-1,-,ASSAQLARDPETQY
TRBV29-1,-,SYSGGTDTQY
TRBV4-1,TRBD2,ASVGLAGNTDTQY
TRBV6-5,TRBD1,ASSSGTGTLTGELF
TRBV28,-,ASSPHSTSNYGYT
TRBV20-1,-,SASEQGPSPLH
TRBV2,-,ASSEEVLLGNEQF
TRBV12-3/TRBV12-4,-,ASSPRERGRDEQF
TRBV28,-,ASRLMENQPQH
TRBV11-2,-,ASSLLHTENYEQY
TRBV5-1,TRBD2,ASSLIAGTDTGGLF
TRBV20-1,TRBD2,SALGLVGVYEQF
TRBV4-2,-,ASNWDSTRGVTEAF
TRBV13,-,ASSLERSQPQH
TRBV4-1,-,ASSLTLLEQF
TRBV27,TRBD1,ASSPRGQGFQPQH
TRBV7-9,-,ASSLVRGDKNEQF
TRBV9,-,ASSVDGSYNEQF
TRBV4-1,TRBD1,ASSQGRDRGLNQPQH
TRBV20-1,-,SARVRNNQPQH
TRBV20-1,-,SALTLQRRDQPQH
TRBV20-1,TRBD1,SVRQGALWGEAF
TRBV12-3/TRBV12-4,TRBD1,ASRTTGTDTQY
TRBV10-2,-,ASSEWGEGNTEAF
TRBV12-3/TRBV12-4,-,ASSLPGQPNEKLF
TRBV11-2,-,ASTAVRAPNEQY
TRBV5-1,-,ASSGRGRHGYT
TRBV19,-,ASRTESYGYT
TRBV7-9,TRBD1,ASSPRTGSPPNYGYT
TRBV6-2/TRBV6-3,-,ASSPSYTGTRYGYT
TRBV12-3/TRBV12-4,TRBD2,ASSFYSGGGWETQY